The T cell receptor beta chain under discussion was sequenced for a study of blood T cell repertoires in COVID-19 (dated by TCRdb to the early 2020s). Background on the whole study: The collaborator samples originated in the United States, Italy and Spain and spanned the acute and convalescent phases of COVID-19. The prospective study material was composed of cDNA or gDNA derived from T cells, B-cell-depleted T cells, or PBMCs. Subjects who had been exposed to COVID-19, were actively infected with it, or had recovered from it provided the deeply sampled blood TCRbeta repertoires that made up the dataset. Nearly every sample came with metadata listing a de-identified subject ID, COVID-19 status, age in years and sex. The repertoires were made available in a free public database intended to serve as a resource for research on the immune response to SARS-CoV-2. Samples were obtained from the ongoing ImmuneRACE study (first 160 participants) and from about 1,300 subjects provided by 6 global collaborators. Where available, HLA class I and class II types were taken from metadata supplied by the sample provider and were not determined by assay-based typing. Findings and caveats that apply to the study as a whole: How much clinical and demographic metadata was included differed by source and by participant, and the metadata was provided uncurated.

Another Seattle source contributed samples from volunteer blood donors who had recovered from COVID-19. Each collaborating institution followed its own protocols to collect whole blood in K2EDTA tubes. Collaborator samples were shipped for TCRbeta analysis as frozen whole blood, isolated PBMCs, or DNA extracted from either sample type. Deletion took 3 bases off V and 5 bases off J, with a span of 17 bases between the germline ends. Looking up the germline V gene yields CDR1 KGHSH and CDR2 LQKENI. Its CDR3 holds 16 amino acids, cysteine through phenylalanine. The only DNA kept is the CDR3, 48 bases in frame from the first base. Concerning this clone: The antigen this receptor binds is unknown. Per-base quality was not reported, and no clone a single base away is much larger than it.

The immunoSEQ Assay, a bias-controlled multiplex PCR, was used to amplify TCRbeta CDR3 regions from genomic DNA. Turning to the authors' computational methods: Within the assay, amplification of reference gene primers was used to estimate how many nucleated cells each sample contained. To quantify the absolute abundance of each unique TCRbeta CDR3 rearrangement, sequence reads were collapsed and filtered. For each sample, productive Simpson clonality was calculated as the square root of Simpson's diversity index across productive rearrangements. TCRdb obtained this table from immuneACCESS and retained in-frame rearrangements with V and J assigned. These tables miss some clones; where compared with another copy, unresolved V genes account for less than half of the shortfall, and the remainder is unexplained. The DNA was the basis for D and trimming; V, J and clone size are from that table. For this sample the table gives about 140,000 clones, of which roughly 80% were detected only once. The ten biggest clones cover 3.5% of the sample.

Here the chain combines TRBV18 and TRBJ1-5; the D gene is possibly TRBD1, with 6 bases matching. The sequenced material came from peripheral blood. This sequence was found in a man aged 65 to 85 who had recovered from COVID-19. The CDR3 protein: CASSPKGGGAYQPQHF. In nucleotide form, the sequence is TGTGCCAGCTCACCCAAGGGCGGGGGGGCTTATCAGCCCCAGCATTTT.